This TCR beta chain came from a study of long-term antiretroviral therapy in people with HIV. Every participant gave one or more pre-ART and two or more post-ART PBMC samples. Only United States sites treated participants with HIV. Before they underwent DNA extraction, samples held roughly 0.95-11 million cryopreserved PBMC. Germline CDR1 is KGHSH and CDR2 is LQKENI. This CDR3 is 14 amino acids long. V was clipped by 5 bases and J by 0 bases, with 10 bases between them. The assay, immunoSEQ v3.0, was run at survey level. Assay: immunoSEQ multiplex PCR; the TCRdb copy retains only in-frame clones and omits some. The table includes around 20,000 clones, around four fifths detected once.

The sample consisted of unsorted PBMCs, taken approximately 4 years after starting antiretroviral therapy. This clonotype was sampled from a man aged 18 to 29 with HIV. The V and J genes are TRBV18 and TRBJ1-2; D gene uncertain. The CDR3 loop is CASSGEGTNYGYTF. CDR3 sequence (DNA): TGTGCCAGCTCAGGTGAAGGAACTAACTATGGCTACACCTTC.